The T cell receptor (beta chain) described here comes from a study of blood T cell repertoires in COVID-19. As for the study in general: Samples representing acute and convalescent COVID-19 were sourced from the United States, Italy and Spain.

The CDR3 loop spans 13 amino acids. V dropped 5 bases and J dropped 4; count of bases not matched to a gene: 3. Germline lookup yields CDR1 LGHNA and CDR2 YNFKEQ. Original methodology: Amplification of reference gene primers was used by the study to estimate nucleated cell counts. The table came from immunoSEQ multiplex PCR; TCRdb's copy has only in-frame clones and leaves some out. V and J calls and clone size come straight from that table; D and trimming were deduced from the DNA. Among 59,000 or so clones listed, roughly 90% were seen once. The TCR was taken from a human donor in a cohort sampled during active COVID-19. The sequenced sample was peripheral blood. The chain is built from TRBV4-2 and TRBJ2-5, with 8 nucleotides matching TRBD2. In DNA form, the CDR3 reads TGTGCCAGCAGCAAGCGGGAGTTAGAGACCCAGTACTTC. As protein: CASSKRELETQYF.